The 27 T cell receptor beta chains in this list originate from one sample, sequenced in a study of blood T cell repertoires in COVID-19. Clones were read by immunoSEQ multiplex PCR, and TCRdb kept only the in-frame ones, dropping some. The profile shows about 55,000 clones, roughly 90% of them singletons. The sample was peripheral blood. The receptor source for this set is a human donor with active COVID-19. The donor label of this sample is uncertain.

The CDR3 loop is CASSQRTSGYEQYF. In DNA form, the CDR3 reads TGTGCCAGCAGCCAACGGACTAGCGGTTACGAGCAGTACTTC. The chain recombines TRBV3-1 (or the pseudogene TRBV3-2) with TRBJ2-7, with TRBD2 matching 10 bases. The J segment lost 4 bases and the V segment lost 2 bases, leaving 2 bases of the junction unmatched. Per germline, CDR1 LGHDT and CDR2 YNNKEL (reference sequence). The CDR3 consists of 14 residues.

V and J are TRBV5-3 and TRBJ1-2, with D hard to call. TRBV5-3 qualifies as an ORF whose function is uncertain. Between the trimmed V and J ends, which lost 6 bases and 3 bases, there was a span of 15 bases. The CDR3 consists of 14 residues. CDR3 sequence: CARIHREEDYGYTF. CDR3 nucleotide sequence: TGTGCCAGAATCCACCGGGAGGAGGACTATGGCTACACCTTC.

The CDR3 loop is CASRDTRNTEAFF. The DNA of the CDR3 is TGTGCCAGCAGGGACACCAGGAACACTGAAGCTTTCTTT. The chain is built from TRBV25-1 and TRBJ1-1, with a weak D call TRBD1 (5 bases). With 6 bases removed from V and 1 base from J, the gap between germline ends came to 9 bases. The CDR3 has 13 residues. Germline lookup yields CDR1 MGHDK and CDR2 SYGVNS.

The CDR3 DNA is TGTGCCAGCAGTTCTTCCTCTACAGGGGTCTATGGCTACACCTTC. Translation: CASSSSSTGVYGYTF. This chain connects TRBV27 to TRBJ1-2; 7 bases fit TRBD1. The CDR3 is 15 amino acids. Germline-derived CDR1 and CDR2 are MNHEY and SMNVEV (reference sequence). The V segment lost 4 bases and the J segment 4 bases; nucleotides outside the gene matches: 9.

As for this clone: One junction end does not reproduce the germline sequence, and a read error may be involved. The V and J genes are TRBV19 and TRBJ1-2; no firm D call. The CDR3 runs 14 residues. Germline V gene sequence: CDR1 LNHDA, CDR2 SQIVND (reference sequence). CDR3 sequence (DNA): TGTGCCAGTAGTCTAGAAGCGACTAACTATGGCTACACCTTC. Translation: CASSLEATNYGYTF.

The genes are TRBV3-1 (or the pseudogene TRBV3-2) and TRBJ1-1; the D gene is possibly TRBD1 (6 bases). This CDR3 has 16 residues. Trimming pared 4 bases from V and 4 bases from J, leaving 19 bases between. The germline V gene encodes CDR1 LGHDT and CDR2 YNNKEL (reference sequence). The CDR3 DNA reads as TGTGCCAGCAGCCGCCCACCACAGGGAGGGAGCACTGAAGCTTTCTTT. It is translated as CASSRPPQGGSTEAFF.

This clone was detected only once. The chain is built from TRBV2 and TRBJ2-7, with D perhaps matching TRBD1 (6 bases). The length of the CDR3 is 14 residues. Germline CDR1 and CDR2: SNHLY and FYNNEI. Trimming pared 3 bases from V and 0 bases from J, leaving 9 bases between. CDR3 in DNA: TGTGCCAGCAGTGAGGGGGCTGGCTCCTACGAGCAGTACTTC. It translates to CASSEGAGSYEQYF.

The chain recombines TRBV18 with TRBJ2-7; D gene ambiguous. The CDR3 is made up of 14 amino acids. V lost 0 bases to trimming and J lost 2 bases, with 8 bases between them. Germline V CDR1 and CDR2: KGHSH, LQKENI. The CDR3 sequence: CASSPPNSPYEQYF. The CDR3 DNA is TGTGCCAGCTCACCACCGAACAGCCCCTACGAGCAGTACTTC.

The CDR3 region has the DNA TGTGCCATCCCAGGGAACGGTTGGGGTGGCTACACCTTC. Amino acids: CAIPGNGWGGYTF. The genes are TRBV7-9 and TRBJ1-2; perhaps TRBD1 as D (5 bases). Germline V gives CDR1 SEHNR, CDR2 FQNEAQ (reference sequence). Trimming shortened V by 10 bases and J by 7 bases, and 19 bases separated the two germline ends. This CDR3 has 13 amino acids.

The rearrangement uses TRBV29-1 and TRBJ1-2, with D unresolved. Germline CDR1 is SQVTM and CDR2 is ANQGSEA. The CDR3 runs to 11 residues. The V end lost 8 bases, the J end lost 8 bases, and 15 bases lay between the germline ends. The CDR3: CSTWGGEGYTF. The CDR3 bases are TGCAGCACCTGGGGAGGCGAGGGCTACACCTTC. Full variable domain (outside the CDR3, taken from reference TRBV29-1 and TRBJ1-2): SAVISQKPSRDICQRGTSLTIQCQVDSQVTMMFWYRQQPGQSLTLIATANQGSEATYESGFVIDKFPISRPNLTFSTLTVSNMSPEDSSIYLCSTWGGEGYTFGSGTRLTVV.

This clone was observed once. This chain joins TRBV3-1 (or the pseudogene TRBV3-2) and TRBJ2-2; 8 positions match TRBD2. Germline V gene data show CDR1 as LGHDT and CDR2 as YNNKEL (reference sequence). The CDR3 spans 13 residues. After removal of 5 bases from V and 8 bases from J, the junction contained 4 bases not matched to a gene. The CDR3 region has the DNA TGTGCCAGCAGCTCAGCGGGGGCAGGGGAGCTGTTTTTT. The encoded protein is CASSSAGAGELFF.

The chain is built from TRBV5-1 and TRBJ1-1; D ambiguous. The CDR3 covers 15 residues. Looked up from germline, CDR1 is SGHRS and CDR2 is YFSETQ. V was shortened by 1 base and J by 9 bases, with 19 bases between the two germline ends. The DNA of the CDR3 is TGCGCCAGCAGCTTGAACGCAGGCTCGGGGTCTCAAGCTTTCTTT. Its translation: CASSLNAGSGSQAFF.

The genes are TRBV5-1 and TRBJ1-2; D not certain. Trimming shortened V by 3 bases and J by 4 bases, and 19 bases separated the two germline ends. Germline CDR1 and CDR2: SGHRS and YFSETQ. This CDR3 contains 16 residues. CDR3 coding DNA: TGCGCCAGCAGCTCGCCGCAACGGGGTCCTCTCTATGGCTACACCTTC. Translation: CASSSPQRGPLYGYTF.

Turning to this clone: One junction end disagrees with the germline gene, perhaps due to a read error. The J gene is TRBJ2-1, the V gene TRBV6-2 or TRBV6-3, with D possibly TRBD1 on 5 matching bases. Germline V gives CDR1 MNHEY, CDR2 SVGEGT. The CDR3 length is 14 residues. In DNA form, the CDR3 reads TGTGCCAGCAGCTACTGGGGCTCCCTCAAGGAGCAGTTCTTC. Its protein is CASSYWGSLKEQFF.

The genes are TRBV11-3 and TRBJ2-1; D might be TRBD2 (5 bases). The CDR3 has 15 residues. With 1 base removed from V and 6 bases from J, the gap between germline ends came to 13 bases. Germline V gene sequence: CDR1 SGHNT, CDR2 YENEEA. Here the CDR3 DNA reads TGTGCCAGCAGCTTAGGGCTAGCAGAAATCAATGAGCAGTTCTTC. Protein sequence: CASSLGLAEINEQFF.

The rearrangement joins TRBV6-6 to TRBJ2-7; TRBD1 agrees at 9 bases. The CDR3 extends over 13 amino acids. The junction had 4 bases not matched to a gene; V was cut back by 4 bases and J by 6 bases. The germline V gene encodes CDR1 MNHNY and CDR2 SVGAGI (reference sequence). CDR3 coding DNA: TGTGCCAGCAGTTGGGACAGGGAATTCGAGCAGTACTTC. Translation: CASSWDREFEQYF.

V gene TRBV20-1 combines with J gene TRBJ1-5; D remains unclear. The CDR3 totals 15 residues. Germline-derived CDR1 and CDR2 are DFQATT and SNEGSKA (reference sequence). The germline V and J ends were trimmed by 3 bases and 0 bases, with 12 bases remaining between them. The DNA for the CDR3 is TGCAGTGCTAGTCGGGAGGGTTATAGCAATCAGCCCCAGCATTTT. Protein sequence: CSASREGYSNQPQHF.

CDR3 bases: TGTGCCAGCAGCTCTTACAGGGTCTACGAGCAGTACTTC. Protein product: CASSSYRVYEQYF. The rearrangement uses TRBV11-2 and TRBJ2-7, with D maybe TRBD1 (6 bases). Germline V CDR1 and CDR2: SGHAT, FQNNGV. This CDR3 region has 13 residues. V dropped 4 bases and J dropped 3 bases, with 10 bases sitting between them.

This rearrangement joins TRBV4-1 to TRBJ2-2; the match to TRBD1 covers 8 bases. The germline V gene has CDR1 MGHRA and CDR2 YSYEKL. This CDR3 spans 16 amino acids. Unmatched junction bases numbered 3, after V lost 3 bases and J lost 0 bases. CDR3 coding DNA: TGCGCCAGCAGCCACTGGACAGGGTCGAACACCGGGGAGCTGTTTTTT. Protein product: CASSHWTGSNTGELFF.

The chain uses TRBV12-5 and TRBJ1-6; TRBD1 matches at 10 bases. The CDR3 is made up of 18 amino acids. CDR1 and CDR2 from the germline V gene are LGHNT and FRNRAP. V gave up 5 bases and J gave up 4 bases; unmatched junction bases: 11. In nucleotides, the CDR3 is TGTGCTAGTGGTCCCGCGTTGAGGGGACAGGGGTATAATTCACCCCTCCACTTT. It is translated as CASGPALRGQGYNSPLHF.

This rearrangement joins TRBV7-3 to TRBJ2-1; possibly TRBD2 for D (5 bases). This CDR3 is built from 16 residues. CDR1 and CDR2 (germline): SGHTA, FQGTGA. V was clipped by 0 bases and J by 5 bases, with 14 bases between them. CDR3 sequence reads: CASSLTYGGPDNEQFF. The CDR3 DNA follows: TGTGCCAGCAGCTTAACATACGGCGGGCCGGACAATGAGCAGTTCTTC. The whole variable domain, filled in from reference TRBV7-3 and TRBJ2-1, reads GAGVSQTPSNKVTEKGKYVELRCDPISGHTALYWYRQSLGQGPEFLIYFQGTGAADDSGLPNDRFFAVRPEGSVSTLKIQRTERGDSAVYLCASSLTYGGPDNEQFFGPGTRLTVL.

This chain joins TRBV24-1 and TRBJ2-2; TRBD2 matches 12 bases. V trimming: 4 bases; J trimming: 2 bases; junction bases outside the gene matches: 7. CDR1 and CDR2 (germline): KGHDR, SFDVKD. The CDR3 has 18 amino acids. The CDR3 nucleotides are TGTGCCACCAGTGACTCCGGGACTAGCGGGCTTAACACCGGGGAGCTGTTTTTT. Translated, it gives CATSDSGTSGLNTGELFF.

The chain has TRBV27 and TRBJ2-1, with 12 nucleotides matching TRBD2. The CDR3 extends over 15 amino acids. With V trimmed by 3 bases and J by 8 bases, 5 bases remained unmatched. The V gene's germline CDR1 is MNHEY and CDR2 SMNVEV (reference sequence). The DNA of the CDR3 is TGTGCCAGCAGTTTCCGACTAGCGGGAGTAGATGAGCAGTTCTTC. Residues: CASSFRLAGVDEQFF.

The gene calls are TRBV7-2 and TRBJ1-6, with TRBD1 as a possible D gene (5 bases). Germline lookup yields CDR1 SGHTA and CDR2 FQGNSA. V lost 1 base and J 8 bases, leaving 9 bases between the germline ends. The CDR3 is 14 residues long. The CDR3 reads CASSLGRGDSPLHF. The CDR3 bases are TGTGCCAGCAGCTTAGGACGGGGGGATTCACCCCTCCACTTT. The full variable domain, in which reference TRBV7-2 and TRBJ1-6 provide the parts outside the CDR3, is GAGVSQSPSNKVTEKGKDVELRCDPISGHTALYWYRQSLGQGLEFLIYFQGNSAPDKSGLPSDRFSAERTGGSVSTLTIQRTQQEDSAVYLCASSLGRGDSPLHFGNGTRLTVT.

CDR3 nucleotide sequence: TGTGCCAGCAGCCCGGGGGATCTTAATTCACCCCTCCACTTT. It encodes CASSPGDLNSPLHF. This rearrangement joins TRBV5-6 to TRBJ1-6, with TRBD1 as a possible D gene (5 bases). V lost 4 bases to trimming and J lost 6 bases, with 11 bases between them. This CDR3 has 14 amino acids. In germline, CDR1 is SGHDT, CDR2 YYEEEE.

The chain is built from TRBV7-3 and TRBJ2-3; no clear D gene. The ends were cut back, 0 bases at V and 4 bases at J, with 11 bases in the middle. CDR3 length: 15 residues. Germline CDR1 reads SGHTA; CDR2 reads FQGTGA. The CDR3 bases are TGTGCCAGCAGCTTAACGGGCTTGATCTCAGATACGCAGTATTTT. Translated, it gives CASSLTGLISDTQYF.

The V gene is TRBV5-1, the J gene TRBJ2-1; TRBD2 aligns across 10 bases. Germline CDR1 SGHRS, CDR2 YFSETQ. This CDR3 contains 18 residues. The V segment lost 0 bases and the J segment 4 bases; nucleotides outside the gene matches: 10. This CDR3 is CASSLVLAGSKGYNEQFF. CDR3 coding DNA: TGCGCCAGCAGCTTGGTACTAGCGGGAAGTAAGGGGTACAATGAGCAGTTCTTC.